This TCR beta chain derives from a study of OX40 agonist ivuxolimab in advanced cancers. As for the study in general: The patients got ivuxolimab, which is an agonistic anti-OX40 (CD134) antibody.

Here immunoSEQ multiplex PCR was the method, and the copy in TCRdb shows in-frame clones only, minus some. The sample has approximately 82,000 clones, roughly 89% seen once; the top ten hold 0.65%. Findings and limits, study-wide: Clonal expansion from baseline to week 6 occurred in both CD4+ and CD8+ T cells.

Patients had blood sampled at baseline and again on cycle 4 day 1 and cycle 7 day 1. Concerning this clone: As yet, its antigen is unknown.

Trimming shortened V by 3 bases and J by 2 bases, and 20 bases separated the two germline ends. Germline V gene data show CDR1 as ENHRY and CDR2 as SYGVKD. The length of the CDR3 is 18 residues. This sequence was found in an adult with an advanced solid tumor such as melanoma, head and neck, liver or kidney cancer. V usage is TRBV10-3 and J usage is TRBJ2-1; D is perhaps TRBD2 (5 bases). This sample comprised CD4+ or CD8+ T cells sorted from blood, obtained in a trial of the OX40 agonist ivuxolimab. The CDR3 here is CAISDWVAAAVTYNEQFF. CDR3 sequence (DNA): TGTGCCATCAGTGACTGGGTGGCGGCAGCGGTGACCTACAATGAGCAGTTCTTC.